This T cell receptor beta chain was documented in a study of blood T cell repertoires in COVID-19. Overall study: Samples came from the United States, Italy and Spain, spanning acute and convalescent COVID-19. PBMCs, B-cell-depleted T cells, or T cells were the source of the cDNA or gDNA that made up the material.

CDR3 size: 15 residues. V was pared by 6 bases and J by 6 bases, with 18 bases between. Germline loops: CDR1 MNHEY, CDR2 SVGAGI. Participants spanned ages roughly 18 to 95 years and resided in 20 to 30 US areas. Authors' processing steps: Estimated nucleated cell counts came from reference gene primer amplification. The table came from immunoSEQ multiplex PCR; TCRdb's copy has only in-frame clones and leaves some out. V and J calls plus clone size are reproduced from that table; the DNA served to infer D and trimming. The repertoire has some 250,000 clones, approximately 83% of them found once; the top ten carry roughly 3.3%.

The chain is built from TRBV6-5 and TRBJ1-5; perhaps TRBD1 as D (6 bases). The sample comprised PBMCs or T cells enriched from blood (not recorded which). The receptor was derived from a woman aged 40 to 49 with acute COVID-19. CDR3 DNA sequence: TGTGCCAGCAGCCGATTCCAGGGGAACGGTCAGCCCCAGCATTTT. This codes for CASSRFQGNGQPQHF.